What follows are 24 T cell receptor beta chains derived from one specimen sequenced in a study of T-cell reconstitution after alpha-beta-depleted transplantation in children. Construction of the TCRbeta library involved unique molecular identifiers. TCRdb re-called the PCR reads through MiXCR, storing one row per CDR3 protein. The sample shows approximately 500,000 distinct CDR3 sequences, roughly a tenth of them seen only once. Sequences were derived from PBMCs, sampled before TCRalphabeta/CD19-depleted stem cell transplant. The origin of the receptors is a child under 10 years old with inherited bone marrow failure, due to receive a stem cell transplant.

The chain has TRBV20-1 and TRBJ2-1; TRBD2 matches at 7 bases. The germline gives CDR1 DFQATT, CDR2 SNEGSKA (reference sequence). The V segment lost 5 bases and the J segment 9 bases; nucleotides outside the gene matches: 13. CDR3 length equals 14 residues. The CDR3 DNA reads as TGCAGTGCTTCCCGGGATAGCGGGCAGGGTGAGCAGTTCTTC. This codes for CSASRDSGQGEQFF.

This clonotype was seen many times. This CDR3 reads CASSLARGRRETQYF. CDR3 coding DNA: TGTGCCAGCAGCTTAGCGAGGGGCCGCCGGGAGACCCAGTACTTC. This sequence joins TRBV7-9 and TRBJ2-5; either TRBD1 or TRBD2 may supply D (5 bases each). Per germline, CDR1 SEHNR and CDR2 FQNEAQ (reference sequence). The ends were cut back, 0 bases at V and 5 bases at J, with 13 bases in the middle. CDR3 length: 15 amino acids.

CDR3 amino acids: CASSLAGVAGTQYF. The CDR3 region has the DNA TGTGCCAGCAGCTTAGCGGGGGTAGCAGGTACGCAGTATTTT. The gene calls are TRBV7-2 and TRBJ2-3; D is perhaps TRBD1 or TRBD2 (5 bases each). Germline lookup yields CDR1 SGHTA and CDR2 FQGNSA. The CDR3 is made up of 14 amino acids. Trimming stripped 0 bases from V and 8 bases from J, with 12 bases between.

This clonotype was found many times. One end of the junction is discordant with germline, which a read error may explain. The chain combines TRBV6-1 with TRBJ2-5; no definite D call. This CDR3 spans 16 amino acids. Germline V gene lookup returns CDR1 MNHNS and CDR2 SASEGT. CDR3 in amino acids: CASREARAKNQETQYF. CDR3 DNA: TGTGCCAGCAGGGAAGCGCGCGCCAAAAACCAAGAGACCCAGTACTTC.

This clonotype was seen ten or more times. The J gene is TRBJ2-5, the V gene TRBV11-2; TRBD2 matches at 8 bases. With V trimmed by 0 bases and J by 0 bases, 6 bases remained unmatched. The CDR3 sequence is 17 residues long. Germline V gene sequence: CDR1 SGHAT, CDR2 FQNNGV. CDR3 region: CASSLELVAGNQETQYF. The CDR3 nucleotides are TGTGCCAGCAGCTTAGAATTGGTAGCGGGAAACCAAGAGACCCAGTACTTC.

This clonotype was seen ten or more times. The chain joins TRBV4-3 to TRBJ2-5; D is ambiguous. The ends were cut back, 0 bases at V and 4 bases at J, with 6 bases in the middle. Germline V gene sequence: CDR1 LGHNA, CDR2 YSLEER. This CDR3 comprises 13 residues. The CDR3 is CASSQDDGETQYF. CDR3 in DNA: TGCGCCAGCAGCCAAGATGACGGAGAGACCCAGTACTTC.

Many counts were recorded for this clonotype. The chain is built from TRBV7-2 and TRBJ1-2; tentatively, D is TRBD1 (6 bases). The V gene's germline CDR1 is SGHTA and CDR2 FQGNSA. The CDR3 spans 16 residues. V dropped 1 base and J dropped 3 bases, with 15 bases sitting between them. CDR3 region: CASSLVSRDTHYGYTF. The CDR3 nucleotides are TGTGCCAGCAGCTTAGTTTCGCGGGACACCCACTATGGCTACACCTTC.

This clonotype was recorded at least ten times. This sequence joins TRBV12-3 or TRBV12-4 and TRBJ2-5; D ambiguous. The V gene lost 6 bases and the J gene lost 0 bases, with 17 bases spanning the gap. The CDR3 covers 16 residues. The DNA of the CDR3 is TGTGCCAGCAGCCTCCCGACCGACCCCAACCAAGAGACCCAGTACTTC. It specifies CASSLPTDPNQETQYF.

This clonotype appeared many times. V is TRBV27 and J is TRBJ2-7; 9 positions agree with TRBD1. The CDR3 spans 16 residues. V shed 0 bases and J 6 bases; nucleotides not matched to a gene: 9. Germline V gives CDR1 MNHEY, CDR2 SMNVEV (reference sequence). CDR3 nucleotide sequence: TGTGCCAGCAGTTTATCGTCTGGGACAGGGTTTTCCGAGCAGTACTTC. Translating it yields CASSLSSGTGFSEQYF.

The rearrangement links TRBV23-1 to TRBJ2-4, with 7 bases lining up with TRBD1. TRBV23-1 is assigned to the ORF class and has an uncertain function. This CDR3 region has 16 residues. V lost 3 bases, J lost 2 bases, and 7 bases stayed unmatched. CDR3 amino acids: CASSHFRQGPKNIQYF. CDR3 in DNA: TGCGCCAGCAGTCATTTCCGACAGGGACCCAAAAACATTCAGTACTTC.

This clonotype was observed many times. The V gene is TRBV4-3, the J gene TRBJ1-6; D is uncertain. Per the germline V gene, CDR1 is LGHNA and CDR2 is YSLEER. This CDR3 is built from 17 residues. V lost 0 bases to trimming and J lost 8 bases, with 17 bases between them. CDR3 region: CASSQEWNAQRDSPLHF. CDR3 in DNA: TGCGCCAGCAGCCAAGAATGGAATGCACAGCGAGATTCACCCCTCCACTTT.

CDR3: CASSLPLVDGELFF. The CDR3 DNA follows: TGTGCCAGCAGCTTACCCCTGGTGGACGGGGAGCTGTTTTTT. The chain joins TRBV7-9 to TRBJ2-2, with D unresolved. The CDR3 consists of 14 residues. The germline V gene has CDR1 SEHNR and CDR2 FQNEAQ (reference sequence). The V gene lost 2 bases and the J gene lost 7 bases, with 11 bases spanning the gap.

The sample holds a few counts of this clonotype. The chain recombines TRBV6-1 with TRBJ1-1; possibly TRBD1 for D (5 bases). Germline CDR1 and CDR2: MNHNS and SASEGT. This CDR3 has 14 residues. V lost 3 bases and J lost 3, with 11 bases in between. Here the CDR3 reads CASSDFGAYTEAFF. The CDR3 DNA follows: TGTGCCAGCAGTGACTTCGGGGCTTACACTGAAGCTTTCTTT.

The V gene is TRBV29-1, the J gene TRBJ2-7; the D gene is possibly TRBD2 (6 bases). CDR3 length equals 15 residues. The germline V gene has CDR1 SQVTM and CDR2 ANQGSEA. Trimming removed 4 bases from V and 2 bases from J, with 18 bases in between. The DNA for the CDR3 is TGCAGCGTTGTTCCCCTGGGACTGGAAACCTACGAGCAGTACTTC. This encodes CSVVPLGLETYEQYF.

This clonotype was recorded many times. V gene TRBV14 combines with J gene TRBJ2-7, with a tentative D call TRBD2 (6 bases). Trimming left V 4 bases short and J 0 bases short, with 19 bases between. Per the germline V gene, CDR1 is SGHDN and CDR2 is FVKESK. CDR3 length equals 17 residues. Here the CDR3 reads CASSLAVSGVVSYEQYF. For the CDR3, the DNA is TGTGCCAGCAGCCTCGCTGTGTCGGGAGTGGTCTCCTACGAGCAGTACTTC.

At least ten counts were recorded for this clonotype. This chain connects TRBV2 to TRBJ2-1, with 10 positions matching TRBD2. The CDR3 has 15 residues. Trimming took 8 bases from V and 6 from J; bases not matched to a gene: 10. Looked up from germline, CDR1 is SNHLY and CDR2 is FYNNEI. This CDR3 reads CASSWSGRAANEQFF. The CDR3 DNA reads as TGTGCCAGCTCCTGGAGCGGGAGGGCCGCCAATGAGCAGTTCTTC.

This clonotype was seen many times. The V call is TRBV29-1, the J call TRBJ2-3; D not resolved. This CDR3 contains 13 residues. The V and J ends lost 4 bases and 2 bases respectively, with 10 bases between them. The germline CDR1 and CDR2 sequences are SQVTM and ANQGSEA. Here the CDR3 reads CSVVDRLTDTQYF. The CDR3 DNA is TGCAGCGTTGTGGACCGACTCACAGATACGCAGTATTTT.

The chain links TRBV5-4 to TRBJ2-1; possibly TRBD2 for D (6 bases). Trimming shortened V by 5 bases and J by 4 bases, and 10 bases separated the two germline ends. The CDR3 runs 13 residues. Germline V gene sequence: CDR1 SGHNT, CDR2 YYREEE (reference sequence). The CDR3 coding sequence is TGTGCCAGCAGGTTCGGGGGATACAATGAGCAGTTCTTC. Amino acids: CASRFGGYNEQFF.

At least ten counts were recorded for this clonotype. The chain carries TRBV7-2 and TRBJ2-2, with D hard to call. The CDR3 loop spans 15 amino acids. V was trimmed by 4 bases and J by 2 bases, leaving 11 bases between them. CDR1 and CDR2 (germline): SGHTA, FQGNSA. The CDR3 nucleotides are TGTGCCAGCAGCTCCATCCGGGTCAACACCGGGGAGCTGTTTTTT. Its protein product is CASSSIRVNTGELFF.

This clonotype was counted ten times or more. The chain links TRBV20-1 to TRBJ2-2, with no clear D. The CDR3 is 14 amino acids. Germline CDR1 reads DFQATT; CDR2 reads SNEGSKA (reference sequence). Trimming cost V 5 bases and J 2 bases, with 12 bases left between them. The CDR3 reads CSARTSLNTGELFF. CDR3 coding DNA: TGCAGTGCTCGTACCTCCTTAAACACCGGGGAGCTGTTTTTT.

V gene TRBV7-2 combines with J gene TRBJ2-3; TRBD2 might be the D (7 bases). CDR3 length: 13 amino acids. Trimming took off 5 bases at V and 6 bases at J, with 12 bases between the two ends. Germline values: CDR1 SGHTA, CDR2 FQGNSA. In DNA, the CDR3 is TGTGCCAGCAGCAGGGGGGGTTCGGATACGCAGTATTTT. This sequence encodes CASSRGGSDTQYF.

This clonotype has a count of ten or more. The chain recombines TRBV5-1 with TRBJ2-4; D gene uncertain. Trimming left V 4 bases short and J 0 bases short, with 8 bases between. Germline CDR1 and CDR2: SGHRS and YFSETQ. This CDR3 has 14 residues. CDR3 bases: TGCGCCAGCAGCCTCTGGGAAGCCAAAAACATTCAGTACTTC. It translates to CASSLWEAKNIQYF.

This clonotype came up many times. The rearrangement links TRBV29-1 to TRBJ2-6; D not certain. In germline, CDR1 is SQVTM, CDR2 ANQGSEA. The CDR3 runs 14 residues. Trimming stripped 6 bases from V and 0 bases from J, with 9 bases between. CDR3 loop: CSVDGNSGANVLTF. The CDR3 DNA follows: TGCAGCGTCGACGGCAACTCTGGGGCCAACGTCCTGACTTTC.

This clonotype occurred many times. The CDR3 DNA sequence: TGCAGTGCTAGCTGGAGCTCCTACGAGCAGTACTTC. The encoded protein is CSASWSSYEQYF. The V gene is TRBV20-1, the J gene TRBJ2-7; no firm D call. Per germline, CDR1 DFQATT and CDR2 SNEGSKA (reference sequence). V lost 3 bases and J lost 0, with 6 bases in between. There are 12 residues in the CDR3.